In its sample, the clone carrying this TCR beta chain was seen a few times. This entry is derived from a study of response to subunit inactivated influenza vaccine. TCRdb itself ran the RT-PCR reads through MiXCR, one entry per CDR3 protein. The table includes around 470,000 distinct CDR3 sequences, more than 7% detected once. Per the germline V gene, CDR1 is SGHRS and CDR2 is YFSETQ. The CDR3 consists of 14 residues. The V segment lost 3 bases and the J segment 6 bases; nucleotides outside the gene matches: 2. Sequenced here: PBMCs from blood, sampled roughly 24 months after vaccination. The rearrangement joins TRBV5-1 to TRBJ2-1; 11 bases fit TRBD2. This clonotype was obtained from a man between 50 and 69 years old who received an inactivated influenza vaccine. CDR3 nucleotide sequence: TGCGCCAGCAGCTGGACTAGCGGGCTCAATGAGCAGTTCTTC. Its translation is CASSWTSGLNEQFF.